What follows is one T cell receptor (beta chain) and its context. The antigen is not known. This sample was included in a study of STAT5B mutations in CD4+ large granular lymphocyte leukemia. Study-wide results and caveats: Main leukemic clonotypes were patient-specific, but roughly 23% appeared at low frequency elsewhere. Compared with healthy controls (2/35), patient top clones favored TRBV06 (8/27). Without HLA matching, higher CD4+ than CD8+ T-LGLL clonality could reflect small sample size.

The CDR3 contains 15 residues. The V end was cut by 0 bases, the J end by 6 bases, with 14 bases between. The germline gives CDR1 MGHRA, CDR2 YSYEKL. Here immunoSEQ multiplex PCR was the method, and the copy in TCRdb shows in-frame clones only, minus some. The repertoire includes tens of thousands of clones, approximately 88% of them detected once, and about 0.34% sits in the top ten. The clonotype was recovered from a human donor in good health. The sequenced sample consisted of CD4+ T cells from blood buffy coats. The chain carries TRBV4-1 and TRBJ1-2; a possible D gene is TRBD1 (6 bases). CDR3 protein: CASSQDRGGWDGYTF. The CDR3 DNA reads as TGCGCCAGCAGCCAAGATCGAGGGGGTTGGGATGGCTACACCTTC.